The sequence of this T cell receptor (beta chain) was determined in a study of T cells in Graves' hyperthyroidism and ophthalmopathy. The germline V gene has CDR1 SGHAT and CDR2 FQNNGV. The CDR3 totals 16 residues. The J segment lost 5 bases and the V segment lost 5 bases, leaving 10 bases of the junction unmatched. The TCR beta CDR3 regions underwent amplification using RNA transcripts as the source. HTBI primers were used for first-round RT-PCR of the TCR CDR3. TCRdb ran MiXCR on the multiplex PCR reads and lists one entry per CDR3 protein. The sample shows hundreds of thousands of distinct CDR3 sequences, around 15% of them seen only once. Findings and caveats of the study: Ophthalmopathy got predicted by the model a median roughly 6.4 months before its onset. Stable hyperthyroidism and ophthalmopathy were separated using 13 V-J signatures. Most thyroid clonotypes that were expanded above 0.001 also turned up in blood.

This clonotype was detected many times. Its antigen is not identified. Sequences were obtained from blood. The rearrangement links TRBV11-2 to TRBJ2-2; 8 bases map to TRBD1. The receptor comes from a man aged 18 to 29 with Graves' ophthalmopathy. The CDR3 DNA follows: TGTGCCAGCAGCCCAGCCCCAGGGGGCTGGACCGGGGAGCTGTTTTTT. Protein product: CASSPAPGGWTGELFF. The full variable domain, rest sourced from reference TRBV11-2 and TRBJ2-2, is EAGVAQSPRYKIIEKRQSVAFWCNPISGHATLYWYQQILGQGPKLLIQFQNNGVVDDSQLPKDRFSAERLKGVDSTLKIQPAKLEDSAVYLCASSPAPGGWTGELFFGEGSRLTVL.